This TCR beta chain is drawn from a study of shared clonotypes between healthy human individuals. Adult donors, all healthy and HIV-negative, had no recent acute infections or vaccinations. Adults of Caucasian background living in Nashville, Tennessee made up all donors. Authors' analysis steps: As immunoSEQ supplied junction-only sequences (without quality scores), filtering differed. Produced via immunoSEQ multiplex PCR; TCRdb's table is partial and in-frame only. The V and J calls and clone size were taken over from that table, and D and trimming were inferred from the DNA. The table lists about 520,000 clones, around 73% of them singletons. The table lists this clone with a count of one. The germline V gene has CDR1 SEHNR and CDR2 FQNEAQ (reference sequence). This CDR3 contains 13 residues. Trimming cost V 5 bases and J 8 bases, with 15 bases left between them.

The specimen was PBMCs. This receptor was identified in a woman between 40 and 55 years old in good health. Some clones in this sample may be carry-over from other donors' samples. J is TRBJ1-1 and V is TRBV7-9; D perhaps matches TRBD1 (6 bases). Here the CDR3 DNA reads TGTGCCAGCAGCCCCAGGGGTGGGTCGGAAGCTTTCTTT. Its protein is CASSPRGGSEAFF.